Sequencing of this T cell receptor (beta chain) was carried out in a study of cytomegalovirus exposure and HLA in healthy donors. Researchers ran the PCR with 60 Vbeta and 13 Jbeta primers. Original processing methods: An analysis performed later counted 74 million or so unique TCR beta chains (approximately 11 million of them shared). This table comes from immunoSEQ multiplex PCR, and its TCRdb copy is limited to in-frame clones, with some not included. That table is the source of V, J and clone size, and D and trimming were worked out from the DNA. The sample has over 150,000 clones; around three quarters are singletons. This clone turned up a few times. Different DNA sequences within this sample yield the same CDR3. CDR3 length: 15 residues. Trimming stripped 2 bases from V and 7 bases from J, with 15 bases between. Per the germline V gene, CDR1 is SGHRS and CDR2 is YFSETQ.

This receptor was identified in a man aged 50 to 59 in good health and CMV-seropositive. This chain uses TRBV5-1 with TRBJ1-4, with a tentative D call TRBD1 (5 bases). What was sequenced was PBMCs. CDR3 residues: CASSLDTGVGEKLFF. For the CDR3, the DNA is TGCGCCAGCAGCTTAGACACAGGAGTGGGTGAAAAACTGTTTTTT. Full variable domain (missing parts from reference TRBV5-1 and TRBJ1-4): KAGVTQTPRYLIKTRGQQVTLSCSPISGHRSVSWYQQTPGQGLQFLFEYFSETQRNKGNFPGRFSGRQFSNSRSEMNVSTLELGDSALYLCASSLDTGVGEKLFFGSGTQLSVL.